Each of the 17 T cell receptor beta chains below was sequenced from the same sample in a study of radiation and T cells in renal cell carcinoma. Method: immunoSEQ multiplex PCR; TCRdb's copy keeps in-frame clones and lacks some. There are 85,000 to 100,000 clones in the sample; roughly 90% occur only once, and 7% to 9% lies in the top ten. Noted time point: baseline pretreatment blood. Treatment defined: 15 Gy SBRT to primary tumor, nephrectomy 4 weeks later. Specimen: blood, collected from a patient whose treatment included radiotherapy and nephrectomy. The receptors originated from a middle-aged man with renal cell carcinoma.

The V gene is TRBV10-3, the J gene TRBJ2-5, with D maybe TRBD2 (6 bases). CDR3 length equals 14 residues. V was trimmed by 0 bases and J by 1 base, leaving 6 bases between them. Germline CDR1 ENHRY, CDR2 SYGVKD. CDR3 in amino acids: CAISESGGQETQYF. The CDR3 DNA sequence: TGTGCCATCAGTGAGTCCGGGGGCCAAGAGACCCAGTACTTC.

This chain connects TRBV18 to TRBJ2-1; 8 bases line up with TRBD1. Germline-derived CDR1 and CDR2 are KGHSH and LQKENI. Trimming removed 6 bases from V and 4 bases from J; junction bases left unmatched: 23. This CDR3 has 20 amino acids. In DNA form, the CDR3 reads TGTGCCAGCTCTCACCCTAATGAACAGGGGGTGCCTTTTACGTACAATGAGCAGTTCTTC. Translated, it gives CASSHPNEQGVPFTYNEQFF.

This clone was counted a few times. The chain couples TRBV19 to TRBJ2-7; the D call may be TRBD1 or TRBD2 (5 bases each). The CDR3 has 15 amino acids. V lost 5 bases and J 0 bases, leaving 14 bases between the germline ends. The germline CDR1 and CDR2 sequences are LNHDA and SQIVND (reference sequence). CDR3 DNA sequence: TGTGCCAGTAGTTTGGGACCCCGGAGCTCCTACGAGCAGTACTTC. It translates to CASSLGPRSSYEQYF.

CDR3 coding DNA: TGTGCCAGCAGTAGTAGAAGTGGACCTTGGACCCAGTACTTC. Translation gives CASSSRSGPWTQYF. V and J are TRBV27 and TRBJ2-5; D remains unclear. The CDR3 loop spans 14 amino acids. Germline-derived CDR1 and CDR2 are MNHEY and SMNVEV (reference sequence). V lost 5 bases and J 7 bases, leaving 17 bases between the germline ends.

This clone was observed a few times. This chain links TRBV19 with TRBJ1-1; 10 nucleotides match TRBD1. The CDR3 is made up of 15 amino acids. Germline CDR1 and CDR2: LNHDA and SQIVND (reference sequence). J gave up 8 bases and V 4 bases, and 10 bases lay outside the gene matches. Here the CDR3 reads CASSTRDRGIVEAFF. The CDR3 nucleotides are TGTGCCAGTAGTACTCGGGACAGGGGAATTGTAGAAGCTTTCTTT.

The gene calls are TRBV14 and TRBJ1-3; no clear D gene. The CDR3 contains 13 residues. Trimming pared 8 bases from V and 2 bases from J, leaving 10 bases between. CDR1 and CDR2 from the germline V gene are SGHDN and FVKESK. The CDR3 loop reads CASGRVTGNTIYF. CDR3 sequence (DNA): TGTGCCAGCGGGAGGGTGACTGGAAACACCATATATTTT.

The chain combines TRBV6-1 with TRBJ1-5; tentative D call: TRBD1 (5 bases). The V gene lost 1 base and the J gene lost 5 bases, with 12 bases spanning the gap. The length of the CDR3 is 15 residues. From germline, CDR1 is MNHNS and CDR2 SASEGT. In nucleotides, the CDR3 is TGTGCCAGCAGTGAAGTTCAGGGTTTGTATCAGCCCCAGCATTTT. Protein sequence: CASSEVQGLYQPQHF.

V and J are TRBV30 and TRBJ2-1; the match to TRBD1 covers 7 bases. CDR3 length equals 16 residues. Germline V lookup: CDR1 GTSNPN, CDR2 SVGIG (reference sequence). The V segment lost 3 bases and the J segment 6 bases; nucleotides outside the gene matches: 14. CDR3 residues: CAWRNRGDLGSNEQFF. DNA of the CDR3: TGTGCCTGGAGAAACAGGGGAGATCTGGGTAGCAATGAGCAGTTCTTC.

This clone was found a few times. The V gene is TRBV19, the J gene TRBJ1-2; the D gene is possibly TRBD1 (6 bases). V dropped 4 bases and J dropped 7 bases, with 19 bases sitting between them. The CDR3 covers 15 residues. From germline, CDR1 is LNHDA and CDR2 SQIVND (reference sequence). The CDR3 loop reads CASSTQGTTLGGYTF. CDR3 DNA: TGTGCCAGTAGTACCCAAGGGACAACCTTGGGTGGCTACACCTTC.

The V call is TRBV4-1, the J call TRBJ2-5; D is undetermined. The V gene lost 1 base and the J gene lost 5 bases, with 8 bases spanning the gap. CDR1 is MGHRA and CDR2 is YSYEKL in the germline V gene. The CDR3 consists of 13 residues. Here the CDR3 reads CASSQAGPETQYF. CDR3 nucleotides: TGCGCCAGCAGCCAAGCCGGCCCCGAGACCCAGTACTTC.

There are a few counts of this clone. V and J are TRBV19 and TRBJ2-1; unclear D gene. This CDR3 is built from 15 residues. V was clipped by 7 bases and J by 1 base, with 14 bases between them. Germline CDR1 is LNHDA and CDR2 is SQIVND (reference sequence). CDR3 nucleotide sequence: TGTGCCAGTACCCTACATGTTGCGTCCTACAATGAGCAGTTCTTC. It codes for CASTLHVASYNEQFF. The full variable domain, in which reference TRBV19 and TRBJ2-1 provide the parts outside the CDR3, is DGGITQSPKYLFRKEGQNVTLSCEQNLNHDAMYWYRQDPGQGLRLIYYSQIVNDFQKGDIAEGYSVSREKKESFPLTVTSAQKNPTAFYLCASTLHVASYNEQFFGPGTRLTVL.

The chain combines TRBV2 with TRBJ2-5; TRBD1 aligns across 8 bases. This CDR3 has 12 amino acids. Germline V CDR1 and CDR2: SNHLY, FYNNEI. With 11 bases clipped from V and 5 bases from J, the junction kept 7 bases outside the gene matches. The CDR3 spells CACSGGAETQYF. The CDR3 region has the DNA TGTGCCTGTTCAGGGGGCGCCGAGACCCAGTACTTC.

The chain carries TRBV4-1 and TRBJ2-7; D may correspond to TRBD1 or TRBD2 (5 bases each). Deletions cut 4 bases from V and 3 bases from J, with 13 bases between. Germline V gene lookup returns CDR1 MGHRA and CDR2 YSYEKL. CDR3 length equals 14 residues. The CDR3 DNA sequence: TGCGCCAGCAGCCTCCGGGACCGGGACTACGAGCAGTACTTC. Translating gives CASSLRDRDYEQYF.

V gene TRBV19 combines with J gene TRBJ1-3; D is unclear. Deletions cut 7 bases from V and 0 bases from J, with 10 bases between. The CDR3 runs to 14 residues. Germline V gene data show CDR1 as LNHDA and CDR2 as SQIVND (reference sequence). CDR3 sequence (DNA): TGTGCCAGTAATCCTCAGGTCTCTGGAAACACCATATATTTT. This translates into CASNPQVSGNTIYF.

The V and J genes are TRBV15 and TRBJ1-1; no reliable D call. Germline CDR1 LNHNV, CDR2 YYDKDF (reference sequence). Between the trimmed V and J ends, which lost 1 base and 0 bases, there was a span of 6 bases. This CDR3 spans 14 amino acids. As DNA, the CDR3 is TGTGCCACCAGCAGAGGACACTTGAACACTGAAGCTTTCTTT. This translates into CATSRGHLNTEAFF.

This rearrangement joins TRBV7-8 to TRBJ2-5; the match to TRBD2 covers 10 bases. Germline CDR1 SGHVS, CDR2 FQNEAQ. Losses at the gene ends were 2 bases for V and 2 bases for J; bases not matched to a gene: 11. The length of the CDR3 is 18 residues. The CDR3 DNA reads as TGTGCCAGCAGCTTAATTCTCGGCCTAGCGGGGGAACAAGAGACCCAGTACTTC. As protein: CASSLILGLAGEQETQYF. The whole variable domain, remainder taken from reference TRBV7-8 and TRBJ2-5, is GAGVSQSPRYKVAKRGQDVALRCDPISGHVSLFWYQQALGQGPEFLTYFQNEAQLDKSGLPSDRFFAERPEGSVSTLKIQRTQQEDSAVYLCASSLILGLAGEQETQYFGPGTRLLVL.

J is TRBJ2-2 and V is TRBV5-4; TRBD1 matches at 8 bases. From germline, CDR1 is SGHNT and CDR2 YYREEE (reference sequence). The J segment lost 6 bases and the V segment lost 6 bases, leaving 7 bases of the junction unmatched. The CDR3 consists of 14 residues. CDR3 DNA sequence: TGTGCCAGCACTTTGACAGGGGACCCCGGGGAGCTGTTTTTT. As protein: CASTLTGDPGELFF. Looking up the rest from reference TRBV5-4 and TRBJ2-2 gives the full variable domain: ETGVTQSPTHLIKTRGQQVTLRCSSQSGHNTVSWYQQALGQGPQFIFQYYREEENGRGNFPPRFSGLQFPNYSSELNVNALELDDSALYLCASTLTGDPGELFFGEGSRLTVL.